Ten or more counts support the clone carrying this T cell receptor (beta chain). Its antigen is unknown. MiXCR, run by TCRdb on the reads, gives a single entry per CDR3 protein. The sample lists hundreds of thousands of distinct CDR3 sequences; more than 20% were seen once. Germline V gives CDR1 SEHNR, CDR2 FQNEAQ (reference sequence). V lost 5 bases to trimming and J lost 1 base, with 11 bases between them. There are 14 residues in the CDR3. The data belong to a study of T cell repertoires in cytomegalovirus infection. Study-wide points: Ex vivo, HLA-C-restricted CMV-specific TCR beta clonotypes prevailed over the rest of the response.

V and J are TRBV7-9 and TRBJ2-5; D might be TRBD2 (7 bases). Sequencing was performed on CD8+ T cells from PBMCs. This TCR was sampled from a human donor in good health (CMV status not recorded). Some clones in this sample may be carry-over from other donors' samples. The CDR3 coding sequence is TGTGCCAGCAGCGGCGGGGGCCCCCAAGAGACCCAGTACTTC. Residues: CASSGGGPQETQYF.